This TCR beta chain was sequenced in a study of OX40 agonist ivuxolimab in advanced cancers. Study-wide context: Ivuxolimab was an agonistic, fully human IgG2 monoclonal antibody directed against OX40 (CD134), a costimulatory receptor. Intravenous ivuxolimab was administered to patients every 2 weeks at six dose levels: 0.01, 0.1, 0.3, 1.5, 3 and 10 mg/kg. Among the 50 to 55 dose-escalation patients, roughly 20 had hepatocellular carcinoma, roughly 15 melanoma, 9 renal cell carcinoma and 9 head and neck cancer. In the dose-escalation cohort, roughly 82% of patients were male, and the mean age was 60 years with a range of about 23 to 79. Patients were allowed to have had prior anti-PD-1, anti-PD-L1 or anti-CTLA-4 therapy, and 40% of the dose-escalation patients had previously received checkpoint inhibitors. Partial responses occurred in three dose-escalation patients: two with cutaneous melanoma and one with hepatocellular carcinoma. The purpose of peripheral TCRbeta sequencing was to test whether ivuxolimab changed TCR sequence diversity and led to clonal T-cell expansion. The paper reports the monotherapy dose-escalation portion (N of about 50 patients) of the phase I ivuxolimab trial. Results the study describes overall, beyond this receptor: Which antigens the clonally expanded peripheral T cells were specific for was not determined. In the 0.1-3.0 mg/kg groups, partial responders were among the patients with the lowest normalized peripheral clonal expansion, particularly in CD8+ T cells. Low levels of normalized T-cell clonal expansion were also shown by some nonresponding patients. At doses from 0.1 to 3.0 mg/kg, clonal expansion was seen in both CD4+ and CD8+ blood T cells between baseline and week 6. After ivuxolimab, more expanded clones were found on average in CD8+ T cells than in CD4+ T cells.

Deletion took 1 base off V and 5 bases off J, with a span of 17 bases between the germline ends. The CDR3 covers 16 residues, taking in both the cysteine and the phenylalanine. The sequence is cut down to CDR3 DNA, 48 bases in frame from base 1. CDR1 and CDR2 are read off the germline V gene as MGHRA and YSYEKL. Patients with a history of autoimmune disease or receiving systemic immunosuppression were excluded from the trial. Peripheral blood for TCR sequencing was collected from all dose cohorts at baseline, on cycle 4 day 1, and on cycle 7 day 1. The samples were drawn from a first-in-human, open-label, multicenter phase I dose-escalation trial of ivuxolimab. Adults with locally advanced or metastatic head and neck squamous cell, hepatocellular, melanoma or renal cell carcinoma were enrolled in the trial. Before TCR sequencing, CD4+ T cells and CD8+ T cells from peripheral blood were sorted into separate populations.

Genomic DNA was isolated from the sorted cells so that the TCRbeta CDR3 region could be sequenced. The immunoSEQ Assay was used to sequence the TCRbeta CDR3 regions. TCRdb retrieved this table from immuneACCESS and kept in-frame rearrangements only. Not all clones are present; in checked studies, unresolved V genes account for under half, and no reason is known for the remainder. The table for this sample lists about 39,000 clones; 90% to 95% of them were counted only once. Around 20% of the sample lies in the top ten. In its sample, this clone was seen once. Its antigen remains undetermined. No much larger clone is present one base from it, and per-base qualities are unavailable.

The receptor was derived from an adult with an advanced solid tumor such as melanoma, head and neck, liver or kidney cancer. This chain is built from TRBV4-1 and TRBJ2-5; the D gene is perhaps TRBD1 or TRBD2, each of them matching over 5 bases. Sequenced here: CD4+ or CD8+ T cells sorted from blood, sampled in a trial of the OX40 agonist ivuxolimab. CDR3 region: CASSQGDVEVRETQYF. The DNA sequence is TGCGCCAGCAGCCAAGGGGACGTCGAGGTTCGGGAGACCCAGTACTTC.